This TCR beta chain was documented in a study of early T cells in non-severe SARS-CoV-2 infection. Overall study: Sequencing targeted bulk RNA from unsorted whole blood, leaving chains unpaired.

The ends were cut back, 6 bases at V and 3 bases at J, with 12 bases in the middle. Germline V gene lookup returns CDR1 MNHEY and CDR2 SVGAGI. The CDR3 contains 14 residues. cDNA molecules, individually, were tagged with unique molecular identifiers. TCRdb called the 5' RACE reads again in MiXCR, with one record for every CDR3 protein. The table has about 83,000 distinct CDR3 sequences, about an eighth seen once; the top ten hold around 1.5%. This clonotype has a count of ten or more. This chain joins TRBV6-5 and TRBJ2-4; D is possibly TRBD2 (6 bases). Material for sequencing was whole blood. The TCR was taken from an adult who was a healthcare worker with PCR-confirmed SARS-CoV-2 infection or an uninfected control (not recorded which). CDR3 DNA: TGTGCCAGCAGCCGCGGGGAAGGCAAAAACATTCAGTACTTC. As protein: CASSRGEGKNIQYF.